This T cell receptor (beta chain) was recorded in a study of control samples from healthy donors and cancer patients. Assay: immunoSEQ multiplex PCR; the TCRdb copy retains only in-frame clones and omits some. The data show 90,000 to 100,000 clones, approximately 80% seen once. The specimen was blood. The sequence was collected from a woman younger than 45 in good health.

CDR3 sequence: CASSQRGTGAGELFF. The CDR3, as DNA: TGCGCCAGCAGCCAAAGAGGGACAGGGGCCGGGGAGCTGTTTTTT. The chain couples TRBV4-3 to TRBJ2-2; 10 bases are shared with TRBD1. Germline CDR1 and CDR2: LGHNA and YSLEER. This CDR3 spans 15 amino acids. V lost 2 bases and J lost 6; bases outside the gene matches: 3.